A single sample gave rise to the 20 T cell receptor beta chains below, sequenced in a study of T cell responses to AZD1222 COVID-19 vaccine. Generated by immunoSEQ multiplex PCR, the TCRdb table keeps only in-frame clones and is missing some. The table has approximately 90,000 clones, over 85% seen once; the top ten hold more than 9.5%. This specimen consisted of peripheral blood, obtained on day 0 of AZD1222 vaccination. Source of these receptors: an adult in good health.

This rearrangement joins TRBV5-1 to TRBJ2-7; TRBD2 aligns across 9 bases. Trimming took 1 base from V and 3 from J; bases not matched to a gene: 5. The CDR3 has 15 amino acids. Per the germline V gene, CDR1 is SGHRS and CDR2 is YFSETQ. CDR3 sequence: CASSLLTSGSYEQYF. The DNA for the CDR3 is TGCGCCAGCAGCTTGCTGACTAGCGGTAGCTACGAGCAGTACTTC.

The chain's CDR3 is CSVEVKNIQYF. CDR3 DNA sequence: TGCAGCGTTGAAGTAAAAAACATTCAGTACTTC. This sequence joins TRBV29-1 and TRBJ2-4; D not certain. There are 11 residues in the CDR3. Trimming removed 1 base at V and 4 bases at J, with 2 bases between. CDR1 SQVTM and CDR2 ANQGSEA come from the germline V gene.

The V gene is TRBV18, the J gene TRBJ2-7, with D perhaps TRBD2 (6 bases). CDR1 and CDR2 from the germline V gene are KGHSH and LQKENI. CDR3 length: 16 amino acids. Trimming removed 5 bases from V and 3 bases from J, with 20 bases in between. The DNA for the CDR3 is TGTGCCAGCTCAGTTATAGTAGAGAATAGCGGCTACGAGCAGTACTTC. Translation: CASSVIVENSGYEQYF.

This chain uses TRBV30 with TRBJ2-5, with D perhaps matching TRBD1 or TRBD2 (5 bases each). V was trimmed by 4 bases and J by 7 bases, leaving 16 bases between them. The CDR3 has 13 amino acids. Germline V gene data show CDR1 as GTSNPN and CDR2 as SVGIG (reference sequence). The CDR3 spells CAWTTEPGGTQYF. The CDR3 coding sequence is TGTGCCTGGACGACAGAGCCAGGAGGGACCCAGTACTTC.

CDR3 sequence (DNA): TGTGCCAGCAGTTACAGTGCGAAGGGAAACACCATATATTTT. Translating gives CASSYSAKGNTIYF. This sequence joins TRBV6-5 and TRBJ1-3, with D unresolved. In germline, CDR1 is MNHEY, CDR2 SVGAGI. The CDR3 length is 14 residues. Trimming pared 2 bases from V and 4 bases from J, leaving 9 bases between.

The chain employs TRBV2 and TRBJ2-6; TRBD1 matches at 8 bases. After removal of 6 bases from V and 0 bases from J, the junction contained 10 bases not matched to a gene. From germline, CDR1 is SNHLY and CDR2 FYNNEI. This CDR3 contains 18 residues. As DNA, the CDR3 is TGTGCCAGCAGCCTCAAAGGGACAGGTTCCTCTGGGGCCAACGTCCTGACTTTC. Translation: CASSLKGTGSSGANVLTF. Full variable domain (rest looked up from reference TRBV2 and TRBJ2-6): EPEVTQTPSHQVTQMGQEVILRCVPISNHLYFYWYRQILGQKVEFLVSFYNNEISEKSEIFDDQFSVERPDGSNFTLKIRSTKLEDSAMYFCASSLKGTGSSGANVLTFGAGSRLTVL.

The gene calls are TRBV6-2 or TRBV6-3 and TRBJ1-1; D is unresolved. Germline assignment: CDR1 MNHEY and CDR2 SVGEGT. The CDR3 loop spans 13 amino acids. Deletions cut 4 bases from V and 4 bases from J, with 10 bases between. CDR3 nucleotide sequence: TGTGCCAGCAGTTCTTACTTGAGCACTGAAGCTTTCTTT. This gives the protein CASSSYLSTEAFF.

V gene TRBV27 combines with J gene TRBJ2-7, with 8 nucleotides matching TRBD2. The V gene end was trimmed by 2 bases and the J gene end by 1 base; junction bases not matched to a gene: 10. CDR1 and CDR2 (germline): MNHEY, SMNVEV (reference sequence). CDR3 length equals 17 residues. CDR3 protein: CASSLLGRGTGSYEQYF. CDR3 DNA sequence: TGTGCCAGCAGTTTACTCGGGAGGGGAACAGGGTCCTACGAGCAGTACTTC.

This chain connects TRBV15 to TRBJ2-1; possible D gene TRBD1, 6 bases. This CDR3 contains 14 residues. Germline V CDR1 and CDR2: LNHNV, YYDKDF (reference sequence). Trimming stripped 2 bases from V and 6 bases from J, with 11 bases between. The CDR3 nucleotides are TGTGCCACCAGCAGACAGGGGATTTTCAATGAGCAGTTCTTC. Translating gives CATSRQGIFNEQFF.

V is TRBV19 and J is TRBJ1-5, with TRBD1 matching over 9 bases. Germline CDR1 LNHDA, CDR2 SQIVND (reference sequence). J lost 2 bases, V lost 10 bases, and 6 bases had no gene match. The CDR3 length is 14 residues. The CDR3 DNA sequence: TGTGCCACCCAAGGGGACAGGGGCAATCAGCCCCAGCATTTT. Protein: CATQGDRGNQPQHF.

This chain uses TRBV30 with TRBJ1-1, with a tentative D call TRBD1 (5 bases). CDR1 and CDR2 (germline): GTSNPN, SVGIG (reference sequence). This CDR3 is 13 amino acids long. Trimming shortened V by 1 base and J by 2 bases, and 8 bases separated the two germline ends. The CDR3 coding sequence is TGTGCCTGGAGTGGGGGGGTAAACACTGAAGCTTTCTTT. Translation gives CAWSGGVNTEAFF.

The gene calls are TRBV14 and TRBJ1-1; TRBD1 might be the D (6 bases). Germline V lookup: CDR1 SGHDN, CDR2 FVKESK. V was clipped by 4 bases and J by 5 bases, with 11 bases between them. This CDR3 has 13 residues. The CDR3 loop reads CASSPQRGTEAFF. CDR3 in DNA: TGTGCCAGCAGCCCTCAAAGGGGGACTGAAGCTTTCTTT.

The CDR3 DNA sequence: TGTGCCACCAGTGACGAGACTATAACCGGGGAGCTGTTTTTT. This gives the protein CATSDETITGELFF. The chain is built from TRBV24-1 and TRBJ2-2, with a tentative D call TRBD2 (5 bases). CDR1 is KGHDR, CDR2 SFDVKD, per germline. V lost 4 bases and J 5 bases, leaving 10 bases between the germline ends. The length of the CDR3 is 14 residues.

V usage is TRBV15 and J usage is TRBJ2-1, with 9 bases that match TRBD2. Unmatched junction bases numbered 4, after V lost 0 bases and J lost 7 bases. CDR1 and CDR2 from the germline V gene are LNHNV and YYDKDF (reference sequence). CDR3 length: 15 residues. The CDR3 loop is CATSRDAGGGNEQFF. For the CDR3, the DNA is TGTGCCACCAGCAGAGATGCGGGAGGGGGAAATGAGCAGTTCTTC.

The chain recombines TRBV21-1 with TRBJ1-5. TRBV21-1 represents a pseudogene. CDR3 size: 16 residues. CDR3 region: CASSTFGRNSNQPQHF. The CDR3 DNA reads TGTGCCAGCAGCACGTTTGGACGGAATAGCAATCAGCCCCAGCATTTT.

The chain recombines TRBV30 with TRBJ2-7; the D is unclear. CDR1 is GTSNPN and CDR2 is SVGIG in the germline V gene (reference sequence). V was cut by 3 bases and J by 2 bases, with 8 bases left in between. CDR3 length: 12 residues. This chain's CDR3 is CAWSDQTYEQYF. DNA for the CDR3: TGTGCCTGGAGCGACCAAACCTACGAGCAGTACTTC. The complete variable domain, with remaining parts taken from reference TRBV30 and TRBJ2-7, reads SQTIHQWPATLVQPVGSPLSLECTVEGTSNPNLYWYRQAAGRGLQLLFYSVGIGQISSEVPQNLSASRPQDRQFILSSKKLLLSDSGFYLCAWSDQTYEQYFGPGTRLTVT.

The chain employs TRBV6-1 and TRBJ1-5; D is undetermined. V was trimmed by 3 bases and J by 7 bases, leaving 16 bases between them. Germline CDR1 and CDR2: MNHNS and SASEGT. This CDR3 contains 15 residues. CDR3 DNA sequence: TGTGCCAGCAGTGACGTCAGCCGAAGGAGGCAGCCCCAGCATTTT. Protein sequence: CASSDVSRRRQPQHF.

The chain combines TRBV28 with TRBJ1-1; no clear D gene. This CDR3 has 11 amino acids. The V and J ends lost 8 bases and 7 bases respectively, with 11 bases between them. Germline CDR1 reads MDHEN; CDR2 reads SYDVKM. The CDR3: CASFRAGEAFF. CDR3 coding DNA: TGTGCCAGCTTCCGGGCCGGTGAAGCTTTCTTT. Supplemented by reference TRBV28 and TRBJ1-1, the full variable domain reads DVKVTQSSRYLVKRTGEKVFLECVQDMDHENMFWYRQDPGLGLRLIYFSYDVKMKEKGDIPEGYSVSREKKERFSLILESASTNQTSMYLCASFRAGEAFFGQGTRLTVV.

There are a few counts of this clone. The rearrangement joins TRBV9 to TRBJ2-2; TRBD2 agrees at 9 bases. CDR3 length: 18 amino acids. Germline CDR1 and CDR2: SGDLS and YYNGEE. V shed 4 bases and J 5 bases; nucleotides not matched to a gene: 15. The CDR3 DNA sequence: TGTGCCAGCAGCCCGAGAGGACTAGCGAAAAGACGAACCGGGGAGCTGTTTTTT. The encoded protein is CASSPRGLAKRRTGELFF.

This CDR3 reads CATHLNPGQGSTEAFF. The CDR3 DNA follows: TGTGCCACTCATCTTAACCCGGGACAGGGTTCCACTGAAGCTTTCTTT. The V call is TRBV28, the J call TRBJ1-1, with 9 bases that match TRBD1. CDR1 is MDHEN and CDR2 is SYDVKM in the germline V gene. CDR3 size: 16 residues. V trimming: 10 bases; J trimming: 4 bases; junction bases outside the gene matches: 16.